A selection of T cell receptor beta chains follows, all from one sample in a study of blood T cell repertoires in COVID-19. TCRdb's table, derived via immunoSEQ multiplex PCR, lists solely in-frame clones and lacks some. The repertoire has 200,000 or so clones, just under 85% of them found once; the top ten carry approximately 0.97%. Sequencing used peripheral blood. The receptor set was obtained from a man aged 55 to 70 with COVID-19, enrolled during active disease. Each CDR3 is given without its conserved first and last residue. Expanded clones get a size class; other rows say once, few or many, or leave the size out.

CDR3aa: ASSLIQNSPLH; abundance: many; v_gene: TRBV28; len: 11
CDR3aa: AANPDRNQPQH; abundance: .; v_gene: TRBV10-3; len: 11
CDR3aa: ASSDLAGGPETQY; abundance: .; v_gene: TRBV19; len: 13
CDR3aa: ASSSSSLPYNEQF; abundance: .; v_gene: TRBV7-9; len: 13
CDR3aa: ASSLRVWNTQY; abundance: .; v_gene: TRBV27; len: 11
CDR3aa: ASSKGTARDQPQH; abundance: .; v_gene: TRBV4-2; len: 13
CDR3aa: ASSLDGLTYEQY; abundance: .; v_gene: TRBV5-1; len: 12
CDR3aa: ASSLYDSNTEAF; abundance: once; v_gene: TRBV6-5; len: 12
CDR3aa: ASSSGVATNEKLF; abundance: .; v_gene: TRBV5-1; len: 13
CDR3aa: ASSFTGNGYT; abundance: .; v_gene: TRBV5-6; len: 10
CDR3aa: ATSAVTGWNTEAF; abundance: .; v_gene: TRBV15; len: 13
CDR3aa: AWSLTDNSPLH; abundance: .; v_gene: TRBV30; len: 11
CDR3aa: ASSFNRGDGYT; abundance: .; v_gene: TRBV6-5; len: 11
CDR3aa: ASSSNNGGGETQY; abundance: .; v_gene: TRBV7-9; len: 13
CDR3aa: ASSSHRGDEQY; abundance: .; v_gene: TRBV11-1; len: 11
CDR3aa: ASSPAGQGVQPQH; abundance: few; v_gene: TRBV5-1; len: 13
CDR3aa: AWSLILSGSPLH; abundance: .; v_gene: TRBV30; len: 12
CDR3aa: ASGLAEGGSNEQF; abundance: few; v_gene: TRBV12-5; len: 13
CDR3aa: ASSYQQGVWGNTIY; abundance: few; v_gene: TRBV7-2; len: 14
CDR3aa: ASTRGDRTLDTQY; abundance: few; v_gene: TRBV9; len: 13
CDR3aa: ASSDTGGRANYGYT; abundance: few; v_gene: TRBV9; len: 14
CDR3aa: ASSSLGGSSGNTIY; abundance: .; v_gene: TRBV6-5; len: 14